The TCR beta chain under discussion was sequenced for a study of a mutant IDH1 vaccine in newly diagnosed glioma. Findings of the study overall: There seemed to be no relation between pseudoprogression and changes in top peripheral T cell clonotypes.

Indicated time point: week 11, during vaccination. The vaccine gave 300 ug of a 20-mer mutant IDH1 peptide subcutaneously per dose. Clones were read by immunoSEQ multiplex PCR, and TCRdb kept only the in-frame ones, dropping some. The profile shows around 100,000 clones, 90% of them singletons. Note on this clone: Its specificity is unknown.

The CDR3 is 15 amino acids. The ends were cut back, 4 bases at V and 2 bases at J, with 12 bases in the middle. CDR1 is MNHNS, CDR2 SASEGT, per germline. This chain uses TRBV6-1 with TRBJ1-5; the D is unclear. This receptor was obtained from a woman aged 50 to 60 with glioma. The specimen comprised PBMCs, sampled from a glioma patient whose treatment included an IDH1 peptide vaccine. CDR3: CASSGMSGGNQPQHF. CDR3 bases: TGTGCCAGCAGTGGTATGTCAGGAGGCAATCAGCCCCAGCATTTT.